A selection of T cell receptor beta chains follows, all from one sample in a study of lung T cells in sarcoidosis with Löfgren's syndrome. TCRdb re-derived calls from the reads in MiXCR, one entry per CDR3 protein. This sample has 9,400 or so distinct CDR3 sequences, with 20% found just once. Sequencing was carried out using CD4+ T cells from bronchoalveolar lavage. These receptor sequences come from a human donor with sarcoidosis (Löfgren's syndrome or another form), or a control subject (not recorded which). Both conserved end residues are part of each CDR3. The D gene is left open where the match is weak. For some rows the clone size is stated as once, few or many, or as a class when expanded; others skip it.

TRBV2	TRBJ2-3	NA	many	CASSVSKDTQYF	TGTGCCAGCAGTGTTAGTAAAGATACGCAGTATTTT
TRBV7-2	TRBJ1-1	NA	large	CASSSGSPGTEAFF	TGTGCCAGCAGCTCGGGATCCCCGGGCACTGAAGCTTTCTTT
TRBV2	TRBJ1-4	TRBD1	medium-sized	CASSEDRTTNEKLFF	TGTGCCAGCAGCGAGGACAGGACAACTAATGAAAAACTGTTTTTT
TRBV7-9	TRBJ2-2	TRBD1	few	CASSPRQGAKNGELFF	TGTGCCAGCAGCCCTCGACAGGGGGCGAAAAACGGGGAGCTGTTTTTT
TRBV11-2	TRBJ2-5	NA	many	CASSPFGETQYF	TGTGCCAGCAGCCCCTTTGGAGAGACCCAGTACTTC
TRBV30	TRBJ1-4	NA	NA	CAWRARQGSTNEKLFF	TGTGCCTGGAGGGCCCGGCAGGGGTCAACCAATGAAAAACTGTTTTTT
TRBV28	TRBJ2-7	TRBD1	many	CASSFYQGVGSYEQYF	TGTGCCAGCAGTTTTTACCAGGGGGTGGGCTCCTACGAGCAGTACTTC
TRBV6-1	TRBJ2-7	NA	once	CASSEGSGDSGYEQCF	TGTGCCAGCAGTGAAGGATCGGGGGATAGCGGCTACGAACAGTGCTTC
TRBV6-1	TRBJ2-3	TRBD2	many	CASSEWASGSSTDTQYF	TGTGCCAGCAGTGAATGGGCTAGCGGGTCTAGCACAGATACGCAGTATTTT
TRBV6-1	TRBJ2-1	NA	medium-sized	CASTFVYNEQFF	TGTGCCAGCACCTTTGTCTACAATGAGCAGTTCTTC
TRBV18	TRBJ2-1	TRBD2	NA	CAGSVLAGDNEQFF	TGTGCCGGCTCTGTACTAGCGGGAGACAATGAGCAGTTCTTC
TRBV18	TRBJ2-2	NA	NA	CASSPLPPRHEGTGELFF	TGTGCCAGCTCACCACTTCCCCCGCGTCACGAAGGGACCGGGGAGCTGTTTTTT
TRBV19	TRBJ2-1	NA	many	CASKIAAIYNEQFF	TGTGCCAGTAAGATAGCTGCTATCTACAATGAGCAGTTCTTC
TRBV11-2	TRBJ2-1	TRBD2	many	CASSDGTSGTTEQFF	TGTGCCAGCAGCGACGGGACTAGCGGGACCACTGAGCAGTTCTTC
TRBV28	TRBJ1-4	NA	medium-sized	CASSFGGTNEKLFF	TGTGCCAGCAGTTTTGGAGGAACTAATGAAAAACTGTTTTTT
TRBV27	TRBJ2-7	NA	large	CASSFSDPWSAGSYEQYF	TGTGCCAGCAGTTTTTCGGACCCCTGGTCGGCTGGGTCCTACGAGCAGTACTTC
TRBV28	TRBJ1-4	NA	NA	CASSPSPVPKLFF	TGTGCCAGCAGTCCCAGTCCGGTGCCAAAACTGTTTTTT
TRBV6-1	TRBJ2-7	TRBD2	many	CASSLGLAGDEQYF	TGTGCCAGCAGCTTGGGACTAGCGGGAGACGAGCAGTACTTC
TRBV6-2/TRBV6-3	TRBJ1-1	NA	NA	CAGSRTGWTEAFF	TGTGCCGGCAGCCGGACGGGGTGGACTGAAGCTTTCTTT
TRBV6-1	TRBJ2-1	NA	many	CASSGPDYYNEQFF	TGTGCCAGCAGTGGTCCGGATTACTACAATGAGCAGTTCTTC
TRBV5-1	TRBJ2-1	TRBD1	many	CASSFGTGEGNEQFF	TGCGCCAGCAGCTTCGGGACAGGGGAGGGAAATGAGCAGTTCTTC
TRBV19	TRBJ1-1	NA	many	CASSIGGLMNTEAFF	TGTGCCAGTAGTATAGGGGGCCTAATGAACACTGAAGCTTTCTTT
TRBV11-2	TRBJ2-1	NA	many	CASSIGLTYNEQFF	TGTGCCAGCAGCATAGGCCTAACCTACAATGAGCAGTTCTTC
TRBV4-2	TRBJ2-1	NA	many	CASSQDIWRNEQFF	TGTGCCAGCAGCCAAGATATCTGGAGGAATGAGCAGTTCTTC
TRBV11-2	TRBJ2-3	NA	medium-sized	CASSLLGLLTDTQYF	TGTGCCAGCAGCTTATTAGGGCTGCTCACAGATACGCAGTATTTT
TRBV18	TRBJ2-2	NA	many	CASSPLNFVDTGELFF	TGTGCCAGCTCACCATTAAATTTCGTGGACACCGGGGAGCTGTTTTTT
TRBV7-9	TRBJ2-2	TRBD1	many	CATRGQAYGELFF	TGTGCCACCAGGGGACAGGCGTACGGGGAGCTGTTTTTT
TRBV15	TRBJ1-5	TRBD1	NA	CATSREQGASQPHHF	TGTGCCACTAGCAGAGAACAGGGGGCGAGTCAGCCCCATCATTTT
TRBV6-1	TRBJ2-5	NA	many	CASVLPASVYQETQYF	TGTGCCAGCGTCCTCCCGGCTAGCGTGTACCAAGAGACCCAGTACTTC
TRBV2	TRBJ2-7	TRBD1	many	CASSEGTGTGHGYEQYF	TGTGCCAGCAGTGAAGGGACCGGGACAGGTCATGGGTACGAGCAGTACTTC
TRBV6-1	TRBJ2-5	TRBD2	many	CASTPSTSGGKETQYF	TGTGCCAGCACTCCTTCGACTAGCGGGGGAAAAGAGACCCAGTACTTC
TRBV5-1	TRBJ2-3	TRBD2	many	CASSLDLAGAPDTQYF	TGCGCCAGCAGCTTGGATCTAGCGGGAGCTCCAGATACGCAGTATTTT
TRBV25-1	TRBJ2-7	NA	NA	CTSSDFRSYEQYF	TGTACCAGCAGTGATTTCCGCTCCTACGAGCAGTACTTC
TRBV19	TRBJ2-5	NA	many	CASSSNAIGETQYF	TGTGCCAGTAGTAGTAACGCAATCGGGGAGACCCAGTACTTC
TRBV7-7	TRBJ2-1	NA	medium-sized	CASSFWQFF	TGTGCCAGCAGCTTTTGGCAGTTCTTC
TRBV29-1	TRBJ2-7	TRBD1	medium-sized	CSVGQGEMYEQYF	TGCAGCGTAGGACAGGGGGAGATGTACGAGCAGTACTTC
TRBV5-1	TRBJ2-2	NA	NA	CASSLTGKDTGELVF	TGCGCCAGCAGCTTGACAGGGAAGGACACCGGGGAGCTGGTTTTT
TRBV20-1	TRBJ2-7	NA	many	CSASIPEGIAKEQYF	TGCAGTGCTAGTATCCCAGAAGGTATAGCGAAGGAGCAGTACTTC
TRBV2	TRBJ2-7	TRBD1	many	CASSDGQGALEQYF	TGTGCCAGCAGTGACGGCCAGGGGGCCCTCGAGCAGTACTTC
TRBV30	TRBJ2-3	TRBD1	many	CAWSATGDTDTQYF	TGTGCCTGGAGCGCCACAGGGGACACAGATACGCAGTATTTT
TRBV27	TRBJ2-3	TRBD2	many	CASSPRTSGNDRKADTQYF	TGTGCCAGCAGTCCTCGGACTAGCGGGAATGATAGGAAGGCAGATACGCAGTATTTT